This entry lists 4 T cell receptor beta chains sequenced from one sample in a study of blood T cell repertoires in COVID-19. Produced via immunoSEQ multiplex PCR; TCRdb's table is partial and in-frame only. The sample lists roughly 52,000 clones, approximately 80% seen once, with over 5.5% in the top ten. Sequenced sample: peripheral blood. The receptors originated from a human donor in a cohort sampled during active or convalescent COVID-19.

The chain uses TRBV4-3 and TRBJ2-3; a possible D gene is TRBD2 (5 bases). Germline V gives CDR1 LGHNA, CDR2 YSLEER. V dropped 0 bases and J dropped 5 bases, with 12 bases sitting between them. CDR3 size: 15 residues. For the CDR3, the DNA is TGCGCCAGCAGCCAAGAGCTCCACGGGGTAGATACGCAGTATTTT. This encodes CASSQELHGVDTQYF.

In its sample, this clone was seen once. The chain joins TRBV9 to TRBJ1-4, with D tentatively TRBD1 (5 bases). The V and J ends lost 0 bases and 10 bases respectively, with 16 bases between them. Germline lookup yields CDR1 SGDLS and CDR2 YYNGEE. The CDR3 is 15 residues long. This CDR3 reads CASSVEGSSVGKLFF. The CDR3 region has the DNA TGTGCCAGCAGCGTAGAGGGGTCCTCGGTTGGAAAACTGTTTTTT.

Comments on this clone: The same CDR3 arises from other DNA sequences in this sample as well. The rearrangement links TRBV9 to TRBJ1-4; D possibly corresponds to TRBD1 (5 bases). In germline, CDR1 is SGDLS, CDR2 YYNGEE. Trimming took 2 bases from V and 0 from J, leaving 5 bases between them. There are 14 residues in the CDR3. The CDR3 reads CASSVTATNEKLFF. CDR3 in DNA: TGTGCCAGCAGCGTGACAGCAACTAATGAAAAACTGTTTTTT.

This clone was found once. The J gene is TRBJ1-1, the V gene TRBV7-8, with a possible D match to TRBD1 (6 bases). This CDR3 has 15 residues. Germline CDR1 is SGHVS and CDR2 is FQNEAQ. The ends were cut back, 2 bases at V and 1 base at J, with 11 bases in the middle. CDR3 residues: CASSLLVQGNTEAFF. In nucleotides, the CDR3 is TGTGCCAGCAGCTTACTTGTACAGGGGAACACTGAAGCTTTCTTT.